A selection of T cell receptor beta chains follows, all from one sample in a study of blood T cell repertoires in COVID-19. Method: immunoSEQ multiplex PCR; TCRdb's copy keeps in-frame clones and lacks some. Of just under 300,000 clones listed, about 88% were seen once; the top ten hold roughly 1.3%. Material: peripheral blood. These receptors all stem from a man aged 70-80 years with acute or convalescent COVID-19. Each CDR3 is given with its conserved first and last residue. Each record gives: clone size, J gene, D gene, V gene, CDR3 DNA, CDR3 protein. A D gene is named only where the DNA matches it firmly. A clone size is listed for some rows: how often the clone was seen (once, few, many), or a class if it is expanded.

>NA|TRBJ1-1|NA|TRBV6-5
TGTGCCAGCAGTTCCCTGGTTGGCATGAACACTGAAGCTTTCTTT
CASSSLVGMNTEAFF
>NA|TRBJ2-7|NA|TRBV4-1
TGCGCCAGCAGCCACCCCCTTCTCAGCTACGAGCAGTACTTC
CASSHPLLSYEQYF
>NA|TRBJ2-5|NA|TRBV19
TGTGCCAGTAGGGCAAACGGAGACCGTCCATGGGAGACCCAGTACTTC
CASRANGDRPWETQYF
>NA|TRBJ1-1|NA|TRBV27
TGTGCCAGCAGCCTAGCGGGACCCGAGGGCACTGAAGCTTTCTTT
CASSLAGPEGTEAFF
>NA|TRBJ1-2|TRBD1|TRBV5-4
TGTGCCAGCAGCTCGGAAATGCAGGGGGGCGGCTACACCTTC
CASSSEMQGGGYTF
>NA|TRBJ2-5|NA|TRBV29-1
TGCAGCGTGACCAACCCCAGGGAAGTATACCAAGAGACCCAGTACTTC
CSVTNPREVYQETQYF
>NA|TRBJ1-3|NA|TRBV7-9
TGTGCCAGCAGCCCCGGGTCTATCTCTGGAAACACCATATATTTT
CASSPGSISGNTIYF
>NA|TRBJ2-3|NA|TRBV18
TGTGCCAGCTCACCGGCCAGGGTAGATACGCAGTATTTT
CASSPARVDTQYF
>few|TRBJ1-1|NA|TRBV19
TGTGCCAGTAGTATCTCGCCGGGGGTGGACACTGAAGCTTTCTTT
CASSISPGVDTEAFF
>NA|TRBJ2-7|TRBD2|TRBV7-2
TGTGCCAGCAGCTTAACCTCGGGGGGTACGGTCTACGAGCAGTACTTC
CASSLTSGGTVYEQYF
>NA|TRBJ2-3|NA|TRBV27
TGTGCCAGCAGTTTGTACAGGGCAGATACGCAGTATTTT
CASSLYRADTQYF
>NA|TRBJ1-1|NA|TRBV5-5
TGTGCCAGCAGCTTGGGTGGGGCATGGGCTGAAGCTTTCTTT
CASSLGGAWAEAFF